This T cell receptor beta chain was captured in a study of TIL therapy for anti-PD-1-resistant metastatic lung cancer. Whole-study context: Half of patients were current or former smokers.

Stated time point: pre-treatment sample, taken before nivolumab and TIL therapy. Pleural nodules or supraclavicular lymph nodes made up most of the excised metastases sampled. Patients then received nivolumab; progressors got lymphodepletion, TIL and IL-2. The immunoSEQ assay was v3. Using immunoSEQ multiplex PCR, the repertoire was profiled, and TCRdb retains in-frame clones only, with some absent. Here the sample spans 5,000 to 6,500 clones, around three fifths being singletons. The source of this sequence is a person aged 25 to 80 with non-small cell lung cancer. Sequences were derived from tumor tissue, sampled at baseline.

The CDR3 DNA sequence: TGTGCCAGCAGCCTCGGACAGTCCCATACACCCTCTGGCTACACCTTC. It yields the protein CASSLGQSHTPSGYTF. The genes are TRBV7-9 and TRBJ1-2; D possibly corresponds to TRBD1 (6 bases). The CDR3 length is 16 residues. Trimming left V 5 bases short and J 7 bases short, with 23 bases between. CDR1 SEHNR and CDR2 FQNEAQ come from the germline V gene (reference sequence).